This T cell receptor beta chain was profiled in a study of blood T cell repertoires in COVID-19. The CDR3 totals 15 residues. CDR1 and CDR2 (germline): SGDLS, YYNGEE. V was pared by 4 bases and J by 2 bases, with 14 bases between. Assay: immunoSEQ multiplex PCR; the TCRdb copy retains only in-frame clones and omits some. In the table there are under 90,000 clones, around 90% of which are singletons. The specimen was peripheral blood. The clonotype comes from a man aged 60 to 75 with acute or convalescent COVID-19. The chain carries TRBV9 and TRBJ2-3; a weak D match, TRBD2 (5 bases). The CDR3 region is CASSSAQRSTDTQYF. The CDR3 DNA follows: TGTGCCAGCAGCTCAGCCCAGCGGTCCACAGATACGCAGTATTTT.